A single T cell receptor (beta chain) is shown here with its context. Its antigen is not identified. V lost 6 bases to trimming and J lost 7 bases, with 12 bases between them. Germline V CDR1 and CDR2: SNHLY, FYNNEI. The CDR3 runs 12 residues. Method: immunoSEQ multiplex PCR; TCRdb's copy keeps in-frame clones and lacks some. The profile shows roughly 13,000 clones, around 68% of them singletons. This sample stems from a study of cytotoxic CD8 clonotypes in ibrutinib-treated CLL. Study-wide results and limits: Sustained-remission patients were sampled at one set of times and progressing patients at different ones.

This chain links TRBV2 with TRBJ1-2, with a possible D match to TRBD1 (5 bases). The receptor was derived from a human donor with chronic lymphocytic leukemia. Specimen: PBMCs, collected before ibrutinib treatment. The CDR3 coding sequence is TGTGCCAGCAGGGCCCCGAGGGGTGGCTACACCTTC. Its protein is CASRAPRGGYTF. The variable domain in full, with the rest retrieved from reference TRBV2 and TRBJ1-2, is EPEVTQTPSHQVTQMGQEVILRCVPISNHLYFYWYRQILGQKVEFLVSFYNNEISEKSEIFDDQFSVERPDGSNFTLKIRSTKLEDSAMYFCASRAPRGGYTFGSGTRLTVV.